Each of the 27 T cell receptor beta chains below was sequenced from the same sample in a study of T cells after posttransplantation cyclophosphamide (dated by TCRdb to the mid-2010s). Libraries were constructed by the immunoSEQ multiplex PCR assay. The immuneACCESS repertoire file appears here via TCRdb, limited to in-frame rearrangements. These files lack a portion of the clones; in checked studies, under half of the deficit traces to unresolved V genes, and the cause of the others is not known. This sample comprises fewer than 60,000 clones, around 94% of them detected only once. The top ten clonotypes cover 2.9% of the sample. Source material: PBMCs. These receptors all stem from a woman in her twenties or thirties in good health and a related stem cell transplant donor.

This rearrangement joins TRBV6-5 to TRBJ2-7, with 9 nucleotides matching TRBD1. The germline CDR1 and CDR2 sequences are MNHEY and SVGAGI. The J segment lost 4 bases and the V segment lost 4 bases, leaving 5 bases of the junction unmatched. The CDR3 sequence is 14 residues long. The CDR3 reads CASSSGTGKYEQYF. CDR3 DNA sequence: TGTGCCAGCAGTTCCGGGACAGGGAAATACGAGCAGTACTTC.

The chain carries TRBV14 and TRBJ2-7; a weak D match, TRBD1 (5 bases). CDR3 length: 13 residues. Germline V gene data show CDR1 as SGHDN and CDR2 as FVKESK. Between the trimmed V and J ends, which lost 2 bases and 9 bases, there was a span of 14 bases. CDR3 DNA: TGTGCCAGCAGCCAATCCAGGGTCGCTGGGCAGTACTTC. As protein: CASSQSRVAGQYF.

The rearrangement uses TRBV28 and TRBJ2-1, with D perhaps matching TRBD1 (5 bases). Trimming shortened V by 4 bases and J by 5 bases, and 12 bases separated the two germline ends. CDR1 MDHEN and CDR2 SYDVKM come from the germline V gene. The CDR3 runs 14 residues. Here the CDR3 DNA reads TGTGCCAGCAGTTGGGGCCGGGTACACAATGAGCAGTTCTTC. Its protein product is CASSWGRVHNEQFF.

This rearrangement joins TRBV5-1 to TRBJ2-5; unclear D gene. V gave up 1 base and J gave up 2 bases, with 6 bases separating them. CDR3 size: 13 residues. CDR1 and CDR2 (germline): SGHRS, YFSETQ. The CDR3 loop is CASSLFLQETQYF. In DNA form, the CDR3 reads TGCGCCAGCAGCTTGTTTCTACAAGAGACCCAGTACTTC.

This clone appeared a few times. The chain is built from TRBV7-2 and TRBJ1-6; D unclear. The length of the CDR3 is 12 residues. Deletions cut 5 bases from V and 7 bases from J, with 6 bases between. Germline V CDR1 and CDR2: SGHTA, FQGNSA. CDR3 protein: CASSPPNSPLHF. CDR3 DNA sequence: TGTGCCAGCAGCCCCCCAAATTCACCCCTCCACTTT.

The chain employs TRBV7-6 and TRBJ1-4; no definite D call. The V gene lost 2 bases and the J gene lost 4 bases, with 5 bases spanning the gap. Germline V gives CDR1 SGHVS, CDR2 FNYEAQ. This CDR3 region has 13 residues. CDR3 bases: TGTGCCAGCAGCTTACGTATTAATGAAAAACTGTTTTTT. The encoded protein is CASSLRINEKLFF.

This chain links TRBV7-6 with TRBJ2-2; TRBD2 aligns across 7 bases. Per germline, CDR1 SGHVS and CDR2 FNYEAQ. V trimming: 1 base; J trimming: 0 bases; junction bases outside the gene matches: 5. This CDR3 is 17 amino acids long. CDR3 bases: TGTGCCAGCAGCTTAGAAGCTAGCGGTGCGAACACCGGGGAGCTGTTTTTT. The encoded protein is CASSLEASGANTGELFF.

V gene TRBV12-5 combines with J gene TRBJ2-7; TRBD1 aligns across 9 bases. J lost 2 bases, V lost 5 bases, and 7 bases had no gene match. This CDR3 contains 15 residues. CDR1 and CDR2 (germline): LGHNT, FRNRAP. For the CDR3, the DNA is TGTGCTAGTGGTCAACCGGGACAGGGAACCTACGAGCAGTACTTC. Its translation is CASGQPGQGTYEQYF.

This clone was recorded once. The V gene is TRBV7-9, the J gene TRBJ2-5; TRBD1 matches at 9 bases. The CDR3 runs to 15 residues. V lost 5 bases and J lost 1; bases outside the gene matches: 5. Germline V gene sequence: CDR1 SEHNR, CDR2 FQNEAQ (reference sequence). CDR3 sequence: CASSLDRGTQETQYF. In nucleotides, the CDR3 is TGTGCCAGCAGCCTAGACAGGGGGACCCAAGAGACCCAGTACTTC. Full variable domain (outside the CDR3, taken from reference TRBV7-9 and TRBJ2-5): DTGVSQNPRHKITKRGQNVTFRCDPISEHNRLYWYRQTLGQGPEFLTYFQNEAQLEKSRLLSDRFSAERPKGSFSTLEIQRTEQGDSAMYLCASSLDRGTQETQYFGPGTRLLVL.

The V gene is TRBV5-1, the J gene TRBJ2-7; 8 bases are shared with TRBD1. CDR1 and CDR2 (germline): SGHRS, YFSETQ. The CDR3 totals 15 residues. Trimming took 0 bases from V and 3 from J; bases not matched to a gene: 5. CDR3: CASSLGLTGVYEQYF. In DNA form, the CDR3 reads TGCGCCAGCAGCTTGGGTCTGACAGGGGTCTACGAGCAGTACTTC.

This rearrangement joins TRBV4-3 to TRBJ1-5; no definite D call. Germline V gene lookup returns CDR1 LGHNA and CDR2 YSLEER. Trimming shortened V by 0 bases and J by 7 bases, and 10 bases separated the two germline ends. There are 14 residues in the CDR3. The CDR3 reads CASSQEWVGQPQHF. The DNA of the CDR3 is TGCGCCAGCAGCCAAGAGTGGGTGGGCCAGCCCCAGCATTTT.

Here the CDR3 DNA reads TGTGCCTGGAGTAAAGGGGACAGGGTTAATGAAAAACTGTTTTTT. Its translation is CAWSKGDRVNEKLFF. The chain couples TRBV30 to TRBJ1-4; 9 bases agree with TRBD1. The CDR3 is 15 amino acids. V lost 2 bases, J lost 4 bases, and 5 bases stayed unmatched. Germline CDR1 is GTSNPN and CDR2 is SVGIG (reference sequence).

This chain's CDR3 is CASTNPGQEQYF. CDR3 coding DNA: TGTGCCAGCACAAACCCTGGGCAGGAGCAGTACTTC. The chain employs TRBV27 and TRBJ2-7, with D uncertain. V shed 7 bases and J shed 7 bases, with 14 bases lying between them. Germline V CDR1 and CDR2: MNHEY, SMNVEV (reference sequence). This CDR3 comprises 12 residues.

This sequence joins TRBV12-2 and TRBJ1-1. TRBV12-2 constitutes a pseudogene. This CDR3 is built from 17 residues. Here the CDR3 reads CASRLGAKRQRATEAFF. The CDR3 region has the DNA TGTGCAAGTCGCTTAGGGGCAAAACGCCAGCGGGCAACTGAAGCTTTCTTT.

The rearrangement joins TRBV7-2 to TRBJ2-7; TRBD1 is a possible D gene (5 bases). This CDR3 spans 13 amino acids. CDR1 is SGHTA and CDR2 is FQGNSA in the germline V gene. The V and J ends lost 1 base and 2 bases respectively, with 6 bases between them. CDR3 coding DNA: TGTGCCAGCAGCTTAGAAGGGGCCTACGAGCAGTACTTC. Residues: CASSLEGAYEQYF.

This CDR3 is CASSELPIRPGGPNEQFF. The CDR3 DNA reads as TGCGCCAGCAGTGAGCTTCCCATTAGGCCAGGCGGGCCCAATGAGCAGTTCTTC. The chain uses TRBV10-1 and TRBJ2-1; possibly TRBD2 for D (5 bases). The V gene lost 2 bases and the J gene lost 6 bases, with 23 bases spanning the gap. There are 18 residues in the CDR3. Germline lookup yields CDR1 WNHNN and CDR2 SYGVQD (reference sequence).

J is TRBJ2-7 and V is TRBV2; 15 bases align to TRBD2. Trimming cost V 6 bases and J 6 bases; bases outside gene matches: 12. The CDR3 is made up of 17 amino acids. CDR1 and CDR2 from the germline V gene are SNHLY and FYNNEI. CDR3 amino acids: CASRGLAGGTSYREQYF. The CDR3 region has the DNA TGTGCCAGCAGGGGACTAGCGGGGGGCACCTCCTACCGCGAGCAGTACTTC. The whole variable domain, remainder taken from reference TRBV2 and TRBJ2-7, is EPEVTQTPSHQVTQMGQEVILRCVPISNHLYFYWYRQILGQKVEFLVSFYNNEISEKSEIFDDQFSVERPDGSNFTLKIRSTKLEDSAMYFCASRGLAGGTSYREQYFGPGTRLTVT.

The V gene is TRBV28, the J gene TRBJ2-2; 9 nucleotides line up with TRBD2. With 6 bases clipped from V and 1 base from J, the junction kept 3 bases outside the gene matches. CDR1 is MDHEN and CDR2 is SYDVKM in the germline V gene. The CDR3 has 15 amino acids. The CDR3 coding sequence is TGTGCCAGCAGATTTAGCGGGAGGAACACCGGGGAGCTGTTTTTT. It yields the protein CASRFSGRNTGELFF.

This clone has more than one count but fewer than ten. The chain carries TRBV5-1 and TRBJ2-5, with TRBD2 matching over 9 bases. The CDR3 runs 15 residues. The germline V gene encodes CDR1 SGHRS and CDR2 YFSETQ. Germline trimming cut 2 bases from V and 2 bases from J; bases unmatched to any gene: 4. In DNA form, the CDR3 reads TGCGCCAGCAGCTTCTCTAGCGGGGCACAAGAGACCCAGTACTTC. This gives the protein CASSFSSGAQETQYF.

This chain uses TRBV18 with TRBJ1-3, with no clear D. V lost 0 bases to trimming and J lost 0 bases, with 12 bases between them. The CDR3 totals 17 residues. CDR1 is KGHSH and CDR2 is LQKENI in the germline V gene. The CDR3 DNA reads TGTGCCAGCTCACCACCGAACCGCGGCAGCTCTGGAAACACCATATATTTT. Its translation is CASSPPNRGSSGNTIYF. The full variable domain, rest sourced from reference TRBV18 and TRBJ1-3, is NAGVMQNPRHLVRRRGQEARLRCSPMKGHSHVYWYRQLPEEGLKFMVYLQKENIIDESGMPKERFSAEFPKEGPSILRIQQVVRGDSAAYFCASSPPNRGSSGNTIYFGEGSWLTVV.

The genes are TRBV9 and TRBJ2-3; 11 nucleotides align to TRBD2. This CDR3 comprises 18 residues. The ends lost 0 bases at V and 4 bases at J; junction bases unmatched: 10. Germline values: CDR1 SGDLS, CDR2 YYNGEE. DNA of the CDR3: TGTGCCAGCAGCGTAGGTGTTAGCGGGGGGGTTAAGGCAGATACGCAGTATTTT. It translates to CASSVGVSGGVKADTQYF.

This clone was counted once. The chain carries TRBV27 and TRBJ1-3; a possible D gene is TRBD1 (6 bases). The CDR3 is 15 residues long. CDR1 and CDR2 (germline): MNHEY, SMNVEV (reference sequence). Between the trimmed V and J ends, which lost 6 bases and 7 bases, there was a span of 19 bases. This CDR3 is CASSTQAGAVNTIYF. Here the CDR3 DNA reads TGTGCCAGCAGCACCCAGGCGGGGGCAGTCAACACCATATATTTT.

The chain employs TRBV6-5 and TRBJ1-3, with D possibly TRBD1 on 6 matching bases. The V gene's germline CDR1 is MNHEY and CDR2 SVGAGI. V was shortened by 2 bases and J by 0 bases, with 11 bases between the two germline ends. The CDR3 extends over 16 amino acids. CDR3 sequence (DNA): TGTGCCAGCAGTTACGGGCAGGGGAGCTCTGGAAACACCATATATTTT. This codes for CASSYGQGSSGNTIYF.

The chain links TRBV10-3 to TRBJ1-5; a possible D gene is TRBD1 (6 bases). Trimming pared 6 bases from V and 8 bases from J, leaving 17 bases between. The CDR3 covers 14 residues. Germline CDR1 reads ENHRY; CDR2 reads SYGVKD. The CDR3 DNA reads TGTGCCATCAGGGAGGACAGTCCAGGGAAGCCCCAGCATTTT. It is translated as CAIREDSPGKPQHF.

The chain recombines TRBV27 with TRBJ1-4; D is possibly TRBD1 (6 bases). Germline lookup yields CDR1 MNHEY and CDR2 SMNVEV (reference sequence). The CDR3 consists of 16 residues. V lost 5 bases, J lost 0 bases, and 13 bases lay in between. The CDR3 sequence is CASSKRQEATNEKLFF. The CDR3 DNA sequence: TGTGCCAGCAGTAAGAGACAGGAAGCAACTAATGAAAAACTGTTTTTT.

The chain employs TRBV29-1 and TRBJ2-3, with D possibly being TRBD1 (6 bases). This CDR3 is 14 amino acids long. Germline values: CDR1 SQVTM, CDR2 ANQGSEA. Trimming removed 2 bases from V and 0 bases from J, with 9 bases in between. The DNA of the CDR3 is TGCAGCGTTGAACCCGGACAGAGCACAGATACGCAGTATTTT. Translated: CSVEPGQSTDTQYF.

The chain carries TRBV30 and TRBJ1-1; weak D call: TRBD1 (6 bases). Germline V gene sequence: CDR1 GTSNPN, CDR2 SVGIG (reference sequence). Deletions cut 2 bases from V and 0 bases from J, with 10 bases between. The CDR3 is 14 amino acids. This chain's CDR3 is CAWSPPGVNTEAFF. CDR3 coding DNA: TGTGCCTGGAGTCCCCCAGGGGTGAACACTGAAGCTTTCTTT. Supplemented by reference TRBV30 and TRBJ1-1, the full variable domain reads SQTIHQWPATLVQPVGSPLSLECTVEGTSNPNLYWYRQAAGRGLQLLFYSVGIGQISSEVPQNLSASRPQDRQFILSSKKLLLSDSGFYLCAWSPPGVNTEAFFGQGTRLTVV.